This T cell receptor beta chain was retrieved from a study of siplizumab effects on memory and regulatory T cells. Study-level results: Left unconfirmed was the suppressive function of proliferating Tregs from siplizumab cultures.

The ends lost 4 bases at V and 9 bases at J; junction bases unmatched: 14. Germline V gene data show CDR1 as SGHRS and CDR2 as YFSETQ. This CDR3 region has 15 residues. Sequencing was performed with immunoSEQ multiplex PCR; in TCRdb, only in-frame clones are kept and a portion is missing. Of approximately 120,000 clones listed, about 90% are singletons. This clone was recorded once. Its antigen remains unidentified. The chain uses TRBV5-1 and TRBJ2-5; 8 bases are shared with TRBD2. The receptor's source is a human donor in good health. Sequenced sample: Tregs sorted from blood. The CDR3 region has the DNA TGCGCCAGCAGCCCCACGGGAGGGCCCGGGGTCTCCCAGTACTTC. This translates into CASSPTGGPGVSQYF.